The clone carrying this TCR beta chain has only a few counts. TCRdb called the 5' RACE reads again in MiXCR, with one record for every CDR3 protein. In the table there are roughly 150,000 distinct CDR3 sequences, 10% to 15% of which are singletons. The data derive from a study of T-cell memory formation after mild COVID-19. Deletions cut 3 bases from V and 9 bases from J, with 6 bases between. The CDR3 loop spans 11 amino acids. Germline V gene sequence: CDR1 KGHSH, CDR2 LQKENI. Sequenced sample: PBMCs or a T cell subset sorted from them (not recorded which). This sequence joins TRBV18 and TRBJ2-1; D is uncertain. This TCR was sampled from a man aged 18 to 30 who had mild COVID-19 (a few samples of this study predate the infection). Cell type and time point are not known. CDR3 in DNA: TGTGCCAGCTCACCGCTCACTGAGCAGTTCTTC. The encoded protein is CASSPLTEQFF.